These 24 T cell receptor beta chains came from one sample sequenced in a study of T-cell memory formation after mild COVID-19. TCRdb recomputed calls from the 5' RACE reads with MiXCR, one row per CDR3 protein. The repertoire holds about 360,000 distinct CDR3 sequences, with 13% to 15% as singletons. The source material was PBMCs or a T cell subset sorted from them (not recorded which). Source of these receptors: a man younger than 30 who had mild COVID-19 (a few samples of this study predate the infection). Cell type and time point are not known.

The J gene is TRBJ1-2, the V gene TRBV7-9, with 8 bases aligning to TRBD1. CDR1 and CDR2 (germline): SEHNR, FQNEAQ (reference sequence). V trimming: 4 bases; J trimming: 8 bases; junction bases outside the gene matches: 15. This CDR3 region has 16 residues. Written as DNA, the CDR3 is TGTGCCAGCAGCTCCCCTGGCAGGGGGCCTGAGATCGGCTACACCTTC. This encodes CASSSPGRGPEIGYTF.

Points on this clonotype: This may be a read error, as it is one base from a much larger clone. The J gene is TRBJ1-1, the V gene TRBV7-7, with D unclear. This CDR3 region has 13 residues. Germline V gene lookup returns CDR1 SSHAT and CDR2 FNYEAQ (reference sequence). CDR3 loop: CASSLSEGDEAFF. The CDR3 DNA follows: TGTGCTAGCAGCTTATCTGAAGGAGATGAAGCTTTCTTT.

This clonotype has a count of ten or more. CDR3 nucleotides: TGTGCCAGCAGCTTAGGTTGGGGAGATACGCAGTATTTT. This encodes CASSLGWGDTQYF. The rearrangement uses TRBV7-2 and TRBJ2-3; D not resolved. The CDR3 is 13 residues long. The V end lost 1 base, the J end lost 5 bases, and 7 bases lay between the germline ends. Germline-derived CDR1 and CDR2 are SGHTA and FQGNSA.

The chain combines TRBV7-9 with TRBJ1-3, with D tentatively TRBD1 (6 bases). Trimming stripped 5 bases from V and 0 bases from J, with 17 bases between. The germline gives CDR1 SEHNR, CDR2 FQNEAQ (reference sequence). CDR3 length: 17 amino acids. The CDR3 sequence: CASSSQGQPRSGNTIYF. CDR3 bases: TGTGCCAGCAGCAGCCAAGGACAGCCGCGCTCTGGAAACACCATATATTTT.

This rearrangement joins TRBV19 to TRBJ1-1, with D unclear. The CDR3 totals 15 residues. Trimming pared 6 bases from V and 8 bases from J, leaving 22 bases between. Germline lookup yields CDR1 LNHDA and CDR2 SQIVND (reference sequence). The CDR3 region has the DNA TGTGCCAGTAGAGGCGGTGGAACACAACCAGTGGAAGCTTTCTTT. It yields the protein CASRGGGTQPVEAFF.

In this sample, this clonotype turned up a few times. The chain employs TRBV4-1 and TRBJ2-3; D uncertain. The CDR3 consists of 12 residues. V lost 0 bases and J lost 8, with 6 bases in between. Germline CDR1 and CDR2: MGHRA and YSYEKL. CDR3 sequence: CASSQDLATQYF. CDR3 in DNA: TGCGCCAGCAGCCAAGATTTGGCTACGCAGTATTTT.

This clonotype was counted many times. This sequence joins TRBV4-2 and TRBJ2-1; 12 bases align to TRBD2. CDR1 and CDR2 (germline): LGHNA, YNFKEQ. This CDR3 has 17 amino acids. V gave up 1 base and J gave up 5 bases; unmatched junction bases: 6. CDR3 nucleotides: TGTGCCAGCAGCCAAGCCTTACTAGCGGGGGGACACAATGAGCAGTTCTTC. Translated, it gives CASSQALLAGGHNEQFF.

This clonotype was detected many times. The V and J genes are TRBV4-3 and TRBJ2-2, with a tentative D call TRBD2 (5 bases). V was trimmed by 0 bases and J by 3 bases, leaving 8 bases between them. Germline CDR1 is LGHNA and CDR2 is YSLEER. The CDR3 has 15 residues. The CDR3 DNA reads TGCGCCAGCAGCCAAGATTCCGGGGACACCGGGGAGCTGTTTTTT. Protein product: CASSQDSGDTGELFF.

This sequence joins TRBV7-3 and TRBJ2-7; D is unclear. The germline V gene has CDR1 SGHTA and CDR2 FQGTGA. The CDR3 has 14 residues. V shed 6 bases and J shed 1 base, with 13 bases lying between them. The CDR3 spells CASRVVDRSYEQYV. The CDR3 DNA follows: TGTGCCAGCAGGGTAGTAGATAGGTCCTACGAGCAGTACGTC.

This rearrangement joins TRBV11-2 to TRBJ2-7; D possibly corresponds to TRBD2 (5 bases). Germline V gene data show CDR1 as SGHAT and CDR2 as FQNNGV. Trimming left V 4 bases short and J 7 bases short, with 14 bases between. This CDR3 comprises 13 residues. CDR3: CASSSTPGSEQYF. The CDR3 DNA sequence: TGTGCCAGCAGCTCGACGCCGGGGAGTGAGCAGTACTTC.

This clonotype was observed a few times. The J gene is TRBJ1-2, the V gene TRBV5-8; a weak D match, TRBD1 (6 bases). The CDR3 totals 15 residues. V dropped 0 bases and J dropped 0 bases, with 9 bases sitting between them. The germline CDR1 and CDR2 sequences are SGHTS and YDEGEE. Here the CDR3 reads CASSLDPGANYGYTF. CDR3 DNA sequence: TGTGCCAGCAGCTTGGATCCAGGGGCTAACTATGGCTACACCTTC.

This clonotype was counted a few times. The gene calls are TRBV7-6 and TRBJ1-1; D is ambiguous. The germline V and J ends were trimmed by 3 bases and 5 bases, with 13 bases remaining between them. Germline V gene sequence: CDR1 SGHVS, CDR2 FNYEAQ. The CDR3 totals 14 residues. The CDR3 is CASSLGSGRTEAFF. In nucleotides, the CDR3 is TGTGCCAGCAGCTTGGGGTCCGGCCGAACTGAAGCTTTCTTT.

This clonotype has a count of ten or more. V gene TRBV4-3 combines with J gene TRBJ2-1; perhaps TRBD1 as D (5 bases). Per germline, CDR1 LGHNA and CDR2 YSLEER. Between the trimmed V and J ends, which lost 0 bases and 6 bases, there was a span of 12 bases. The CDR3 contains 15 residues. CDR3 protein: CASSQEGRDTNEQFF. In DNA, the CDR3 is TGCGCCAGCAGCCAAGAGGGCAGGGATACCAATGAGCAGTTCTTC.

The sample holds a few counts of this clonotype. V gene TRBV4-3 combines with J gene TRBJ1-4, with D possibly being TRBD1 (6 bases). The germline V and J ends were trimmed by 0 bases and 11 bases, with 10 bases remaining between them. The CDR3 is 13 residues long. Per the germline V gene, CDR1 is LGHNA and CDR2 is YSLEER. CDR3 region: CASSQELRGKLFF. The CDR3 bases are TGCGCCAGCAGCCAAGAGTTAAGGGGGAAACTGTTTTTT.

This clonotype was detected a few times. The chain employs TRBV11-2 and TRBJ1-2, with TRBD1 matching 11 bases. This CDR3 has 15 amino acids. Germline V gene sequence: CDR1 SGHAT, CDR2 FQNNGV. Germline trimming cut 4 bases from V and 4 bases from J; bases unmatched to any gene: 5. The CDR3: CASSWRTGGRYGYTF. The CDR3 DNA reads TGTGCCAGCAGCTGGAGGACAGGGGGCCGCTATGGCTACACCTTC. The variable domain in full, with the rest retrieved from reference TRBV11-2 and TRBJ1-2, is EAGVAQSPRYKIIEKRQSVAFWCNPISGHATLYWYQQILGQGPKLLIQFQNNGVVDDSQLPKDRFSAERLKGVDSTLKIQPAKLEDSAVYLCASSWRTGGRYGYTFGSGTRLTVV.

This clonotype was picked up a small number of times. This sequence joins TRBV6-5 and TRBJ2-2; unclear D gene. CDR1 MNHEY and CDR2 SVGAGI come from the germline V gene. V gave up 6 bases and J gave up 7 bases, with 9 bases separating them. This CDR3 spans 12 amino acids. The CDR3 DNA reads as TGTGCCAGCAGAGGACCCCACGGGGAGCTGTTTTTT. Its protein is CASRGPHGELFF.

The chain is built from TRBV7-6 and TRBJ2-3; perhaps TRBD1 as D (6 bases). Germline lookup yields CDR1 SGHVS and CDR2 FNYEAQ. The CDR3 is made up of 14 amino acids. Trimming removed 4 bases at V and 2 bases at J, with 10 bases between. CDR3 in amino acids: CASSSLGATDTQYF. For the CDR3, the DNA is TGTGCCAGCAGCTCCCTGGGGGCCACAGATACGCAGTATTTT.

This clonotype appeared many times. The V and J genes are TRBV5-5 and TRBJ2-1; 12 nucleotides agree with TRBD2. Germline V gene data show CDR1 as SGHKS and CDR2 as YYEKEE (reference sequence). The CDR3 consists of 19 residues. V lost 4 bases to trimming and J lost 2 bases; unmatched junction nucleotides: 13. CDR3 DNA: TGTGCCAGCAGCGCGACAGGGACTAGCGGGCGAATCGCCTACAATGAGCAGTTCTTC. Amino acid sequence: CASSATGTSGRIAYNEQFF.

The V and J genes are TRBV5-6 and TRBJ2-4, with 10 positions matching TRBD2. Germline-derived CDR1 and CDR2 are SGHDT and YYEEEE. Unmatched junction bases numbered 6, after V lost 0 bases and J lost 6 bases. CDR3 size: 16 residues. The CDR3 DNA sequence: TGTGCCAGCAGCTTGGAATTCACTAGCGGGGTAAACATTCAGTACTTC. It is translated as CASSLEFTSGVNIQYF.

The chain is built from TRBV3-1 and TRBJ2-7; D ambiguous. Germline lookup yields CDR1 LGHDT and CDR2 YNNKEL (reference sequence). This CDR3 comprises 15 residues. The V gene lost 1 base and the J gene lost 1 base, with 11 bases spanning the gap. DNA for the CDR3: TGTGCCAGCAGCCAAGTAAGGGTTGGATCCTACGAGCAGTACTTC. It is translated as CASSQVRVGSYEQYF.

This clonotype was seen a handful of times. The chain is built from TRBV7-2 and TRBJ1-3, with D possibly being TRBD1 (5 bases). V shed 5 bases and J shed 4 bases, with 21 bases lying between them. Germline CDR1 and CDR2: SGHTA and FQGNSA. The length of the CDR3 is 17 residues. CDR3 in amino acids: CASSTEITGTRGNTIYF. CDR3 sequence (DNA): TGTGCCAGCAGCACAGAAATAACGGGGACTAGAGGAAACACCATATATTTT.

This clonotype was seen a few times. CDR3 loop: CASTPGQETQYF. For the CDR3, the DNA is TGTGCCAGCACACCGGGCCAAGAGACCCAGTACTTC. J is TRBJ2-5 and V is TRBV12-3 or TRBV12-4; unclear D gene. Trimming pared 7 bases from V and 1 base from J, leaving 7 bases between. This CDR3 is built from 12 residues.

This clonotype showed up just a few times. Here the CDR3 DNA reads TGTGCCAGTAGTATAGCGGGCAGGGCGTCGAGCTATGGCTACACCTTC. It encodes CASSIAGRASSYGYTF. The gene calls are TRBV19 and TRBJ1-2; weak D call: TRBD1 (5 bases). This CDR3 has 16 residues. Germline lookup yields CDR1 LNHDA and CDR2 SQIVND (reference sequence). V dropped 1 base and J dropped 4 bases, with 16 bases sitting between them.

The rearrangement joins TRBV6-5 to TRBJ1-2; the D is unclear. Trimming shortened V by 6 bases and J by 4 bases, and 12 bases separated the two germline ends. Germline CDR1 is MNHEY and CDR2 is SVGAGI. CDR3 length equals 13 residues. The CDR3 spells CASRAQIRYGYTF. CDR3 bases: TGTGCCAGCAGGGCGCAGATACGCTATGGCTACACCTTC.